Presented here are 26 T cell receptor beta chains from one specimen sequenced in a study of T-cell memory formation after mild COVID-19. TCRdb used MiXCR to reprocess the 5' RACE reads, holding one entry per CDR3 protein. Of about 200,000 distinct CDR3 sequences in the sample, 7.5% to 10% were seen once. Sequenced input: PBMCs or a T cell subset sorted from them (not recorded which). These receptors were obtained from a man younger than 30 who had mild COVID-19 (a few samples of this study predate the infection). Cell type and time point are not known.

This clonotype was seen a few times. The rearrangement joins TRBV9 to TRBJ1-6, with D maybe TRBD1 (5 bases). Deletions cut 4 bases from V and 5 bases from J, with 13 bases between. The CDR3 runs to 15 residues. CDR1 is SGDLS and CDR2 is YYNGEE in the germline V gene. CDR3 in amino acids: CASSPGDFDNSPLHF. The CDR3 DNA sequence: TGTGCCAGCAGCCCGGGGGACTTTGATAATTCACCCCTCCACTTT.

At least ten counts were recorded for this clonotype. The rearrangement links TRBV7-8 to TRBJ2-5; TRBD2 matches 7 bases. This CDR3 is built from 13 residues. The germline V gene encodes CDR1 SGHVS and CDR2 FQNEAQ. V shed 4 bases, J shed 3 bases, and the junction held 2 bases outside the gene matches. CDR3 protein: CASSSTSKETQYF. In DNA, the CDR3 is TGTGCCAGCAGCTCGACTAGCAAAGAGACCCAGTACTTC. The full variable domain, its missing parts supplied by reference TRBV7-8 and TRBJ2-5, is GAGVSQSPRYKVAKRGQDVALRCDPISGHVSLFWYQQALGQGPEFLTYFQNEAQLDKSGLPSDRFFAERPEGSVSTLKIQRTQQEDSAVYLCASSSTSKETQYFGPGTRLLVL.

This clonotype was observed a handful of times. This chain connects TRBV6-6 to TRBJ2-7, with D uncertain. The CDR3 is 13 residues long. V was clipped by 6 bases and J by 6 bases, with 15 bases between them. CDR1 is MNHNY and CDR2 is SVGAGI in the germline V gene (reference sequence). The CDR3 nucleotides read TGTGCCAGCAGCCCGACGGCACAGTCCGAGCAGTACTTC. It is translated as CASSPTAQSEQYF.

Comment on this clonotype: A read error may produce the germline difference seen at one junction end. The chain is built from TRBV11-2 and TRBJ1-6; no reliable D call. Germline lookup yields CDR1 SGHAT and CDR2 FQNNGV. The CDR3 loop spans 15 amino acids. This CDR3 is CASSVLGSVNSHLHF. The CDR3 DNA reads TGTGCCAGCAGCGTGCTGGGCAGCGTAAATTCACACCTCCACTTT.

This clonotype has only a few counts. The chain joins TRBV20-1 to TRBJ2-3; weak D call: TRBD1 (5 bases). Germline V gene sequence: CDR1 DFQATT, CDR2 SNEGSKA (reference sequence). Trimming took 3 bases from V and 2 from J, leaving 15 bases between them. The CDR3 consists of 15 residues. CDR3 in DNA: TGCAGTGCTAGGCGATTTGGGGCGAACACAGATACGCAGTATTTT. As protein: CSARRFGANTDTQYF.

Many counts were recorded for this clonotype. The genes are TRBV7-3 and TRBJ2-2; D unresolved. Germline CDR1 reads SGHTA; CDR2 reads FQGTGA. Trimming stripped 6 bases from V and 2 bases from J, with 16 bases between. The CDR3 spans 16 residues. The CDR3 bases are TGTGCCAGCAGGCTTACCTGGGTTGAAAACACCGGGGAGCTGTTTTTT. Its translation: CASRLTWVENTGELFF.

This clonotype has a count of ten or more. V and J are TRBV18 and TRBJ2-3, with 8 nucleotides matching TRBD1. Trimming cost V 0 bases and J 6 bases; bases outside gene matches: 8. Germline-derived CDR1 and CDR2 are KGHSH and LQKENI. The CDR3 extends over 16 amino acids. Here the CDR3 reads CASSPPGTGPEDTQYF. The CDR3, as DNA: TGTGCCAGCTCACCACCGGGGACAGGCCCTGAGGATACGCAGTATTTT.

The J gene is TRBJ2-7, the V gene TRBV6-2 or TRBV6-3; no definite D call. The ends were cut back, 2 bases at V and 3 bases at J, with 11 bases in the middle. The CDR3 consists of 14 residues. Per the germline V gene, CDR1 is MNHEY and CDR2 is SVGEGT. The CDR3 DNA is TGTGCCAGCAGTTACGCCGGCAGGCGCTACGAGCAGTACGTC. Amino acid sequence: CASSYAGRRYEQYV.

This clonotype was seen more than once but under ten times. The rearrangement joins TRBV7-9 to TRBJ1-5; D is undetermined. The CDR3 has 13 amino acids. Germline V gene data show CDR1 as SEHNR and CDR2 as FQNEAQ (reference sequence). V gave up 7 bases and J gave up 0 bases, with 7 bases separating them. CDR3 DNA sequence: TGTGCCAGCACCCGCGCTAGCAATCAGCCCCAGCATTTT. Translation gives CASTRASNQPQHF. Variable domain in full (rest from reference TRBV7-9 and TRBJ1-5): DTGVSQNPRHKITKRGQNVTFRCDPISEHNRLYWYRQTLGQGPEFLTYFQNEAQLEKSRLLSDRFSAERPKGSFSTLEIQRTEQGDSAMYLCASTRASNQPQHFGDGTRLSIL.

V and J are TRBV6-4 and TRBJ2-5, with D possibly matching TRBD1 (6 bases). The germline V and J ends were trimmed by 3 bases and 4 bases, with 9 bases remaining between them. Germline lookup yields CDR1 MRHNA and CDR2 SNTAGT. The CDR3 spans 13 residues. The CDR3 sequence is CASSEQGGETQYF. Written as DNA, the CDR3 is TGTGCCAGCAGTGAACAGGGTGGAGAGACCCAGTACTTC.

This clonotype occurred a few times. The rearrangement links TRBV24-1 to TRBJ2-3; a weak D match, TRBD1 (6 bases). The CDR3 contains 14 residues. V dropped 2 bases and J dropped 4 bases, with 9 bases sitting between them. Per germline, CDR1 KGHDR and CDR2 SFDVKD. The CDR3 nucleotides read TGTGCCACCAGTGATTACAGGGTCCCAGATACGCAGTATTTT. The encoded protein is CATSDYRVPDTQYF.

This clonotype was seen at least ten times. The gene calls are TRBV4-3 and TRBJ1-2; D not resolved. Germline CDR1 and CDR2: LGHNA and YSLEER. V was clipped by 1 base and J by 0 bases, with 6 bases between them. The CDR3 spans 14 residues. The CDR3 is CASSQGGTNYGYTF. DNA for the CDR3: TGCGCCAGCAGCCAAGGAGGGACTAACTATGGCTACACCTTC.

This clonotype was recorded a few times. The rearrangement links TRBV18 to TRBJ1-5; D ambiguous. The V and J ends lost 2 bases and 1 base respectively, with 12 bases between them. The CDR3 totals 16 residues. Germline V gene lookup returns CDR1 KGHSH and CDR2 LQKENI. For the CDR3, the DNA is TGTGCCAGCTCACCAGGCGGGATCGGGAGCAATCAGCCCCAGCATTTT. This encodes CASSPGGIGSNQPQHF.

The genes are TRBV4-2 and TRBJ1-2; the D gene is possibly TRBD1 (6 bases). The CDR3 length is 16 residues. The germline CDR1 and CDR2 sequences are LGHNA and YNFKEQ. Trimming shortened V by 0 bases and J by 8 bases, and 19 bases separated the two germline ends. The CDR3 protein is CASSQEVPNDRQGYTF. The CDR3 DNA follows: TGTGCCAGCAGCCAAGAGGTCCCAAACGACAGGCAGGGCTACACCTTC.

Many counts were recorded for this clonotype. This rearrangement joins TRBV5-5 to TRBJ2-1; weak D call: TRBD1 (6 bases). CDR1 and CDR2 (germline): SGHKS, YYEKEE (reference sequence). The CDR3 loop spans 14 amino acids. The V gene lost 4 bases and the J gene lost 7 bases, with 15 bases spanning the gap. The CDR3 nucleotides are TGTGCCAGCAGCAAGGCCGGGACAACGAATGAGCAGTTCTTC. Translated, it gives CASSKAGTTNEQFF.

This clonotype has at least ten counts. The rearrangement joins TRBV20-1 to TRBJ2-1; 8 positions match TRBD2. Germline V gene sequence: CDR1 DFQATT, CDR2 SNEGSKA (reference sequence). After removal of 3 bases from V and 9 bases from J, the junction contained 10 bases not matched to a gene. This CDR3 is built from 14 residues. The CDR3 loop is CSARGLGVSFEQFF. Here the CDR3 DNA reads TGCAGTGCTAGGGGACTAGGTGTTAGCTTTGAGCAGTTCTTC.

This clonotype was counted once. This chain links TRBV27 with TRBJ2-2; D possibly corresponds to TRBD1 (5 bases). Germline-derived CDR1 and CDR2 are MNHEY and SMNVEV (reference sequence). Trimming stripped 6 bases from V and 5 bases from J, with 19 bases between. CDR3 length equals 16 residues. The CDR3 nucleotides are TGTGCCAGCAGGACACGCCCGACAGTGTTAACCGGGGAGCTGTTTTTT. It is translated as CASRTRPTVLTGELFF.

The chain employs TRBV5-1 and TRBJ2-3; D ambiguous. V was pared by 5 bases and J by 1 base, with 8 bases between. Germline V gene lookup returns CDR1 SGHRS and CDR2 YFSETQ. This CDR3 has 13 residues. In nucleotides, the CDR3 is TGCGCCAGCAGTCTCTATCGCACAGATACGCAGTATTTT. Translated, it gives CASSLYRTDTQYF.

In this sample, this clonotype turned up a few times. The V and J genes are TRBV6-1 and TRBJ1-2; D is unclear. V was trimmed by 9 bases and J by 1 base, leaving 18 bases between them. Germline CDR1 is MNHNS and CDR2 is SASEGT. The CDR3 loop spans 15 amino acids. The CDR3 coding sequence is TGTGCCAGTAGGCTCGCTATACAGATTAACTATGGCTACACCTTC. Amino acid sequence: CASRLAIQINYGYTF.

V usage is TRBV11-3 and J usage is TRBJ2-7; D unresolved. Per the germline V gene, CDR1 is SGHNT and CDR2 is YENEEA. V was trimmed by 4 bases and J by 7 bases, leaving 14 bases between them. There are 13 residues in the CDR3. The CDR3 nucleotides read TGTGCCAGCAGCTCGGGCAGGTTTGTGGAGCAGTACTTC. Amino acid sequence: CASSSGRFVEQYF.

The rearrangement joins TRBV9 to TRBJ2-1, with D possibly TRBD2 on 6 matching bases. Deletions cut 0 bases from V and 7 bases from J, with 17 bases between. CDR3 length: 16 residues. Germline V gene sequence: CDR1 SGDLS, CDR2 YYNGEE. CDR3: CASSVGPPRGTNEQFF. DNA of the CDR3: TGTGCCAGCAGCGTAGGGCCCCCCCGGGGGACTAATGAGCAGTTCTTC.

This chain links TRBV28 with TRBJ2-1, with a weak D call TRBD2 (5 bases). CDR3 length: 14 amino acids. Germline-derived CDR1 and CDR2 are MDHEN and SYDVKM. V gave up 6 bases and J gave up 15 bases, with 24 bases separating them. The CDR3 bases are TGTGCCAGCAGAACGAACTCAGGACGGGATGAGGTGTTCTTC. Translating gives CASRTNSGRDEVFF.

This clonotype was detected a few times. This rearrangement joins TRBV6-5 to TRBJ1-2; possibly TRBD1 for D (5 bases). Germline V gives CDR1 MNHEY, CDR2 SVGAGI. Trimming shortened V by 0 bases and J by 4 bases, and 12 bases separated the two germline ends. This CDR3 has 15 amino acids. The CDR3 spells CASSYSMQGGYGYTF. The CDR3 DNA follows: TGTGCCAGCAGTTACTCGATGCAGGGCGGCTATGGCTACACCTTC.

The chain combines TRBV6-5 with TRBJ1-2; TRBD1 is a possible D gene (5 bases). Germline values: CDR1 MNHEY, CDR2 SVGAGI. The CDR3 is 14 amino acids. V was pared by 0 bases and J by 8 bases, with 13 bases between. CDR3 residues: CASSYSGAGQGYTF. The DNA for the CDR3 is TGTGCCAGCAGTTACTCAGGCGCGGGGCAGGGCTACACCTTC.

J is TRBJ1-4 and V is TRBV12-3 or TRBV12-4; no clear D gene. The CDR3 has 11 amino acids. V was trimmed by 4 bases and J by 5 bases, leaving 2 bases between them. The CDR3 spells CASSSNEKLFF. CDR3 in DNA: TGTGCCAGCAGTTCAAATGAAAAACTGTTTTTT.

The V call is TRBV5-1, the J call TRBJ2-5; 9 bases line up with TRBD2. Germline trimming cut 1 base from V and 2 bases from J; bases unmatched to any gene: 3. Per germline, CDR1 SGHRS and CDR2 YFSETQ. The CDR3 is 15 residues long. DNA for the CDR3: TGCGCCAGCAGCTTGACAGCGGGGGGACAAGAGACCCAGTACTTC. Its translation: CASSLTAGGQETQYF. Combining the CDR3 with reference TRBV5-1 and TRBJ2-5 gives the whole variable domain KAGVTQTPRYLIKTRGQQVTLSCSPISGHRSVSWYQQTPGQGLQFLFEYFSETQRNKGNFPGRFSGRQFSNSRSEMNVSTLELGDSALYLCASSLTAGGQETQYFGPGTRLLVL.